This is a list of T cell receptor beta chains from one sample in a study of T-cell reconstitution after alpha-beta-depleted transplantation in children. TCRdb re-called the PCR reads through MiXCR, storing one row per CDR3 protein. The data contain around 300,000 distinct CDR3 sequences, approximately 23% of them singletons. The input for sequencing was PBMCs, mostly from graft donor cells, taken 180 days after TCRalphabeta/CD19-depleted stem cell transplant. These receptors were obtained from a male patient younger than 18 who had a stem cell transplant for acute lymphoblastic leukemia, so the T cells may come from the graft donor. The CDR3 runs from the conserved cysteine through the conserved F or W. The D gene is left open where the match is weak. Not all rows give a size; the values are once, few, many and, for expanded clones, a class.

V	size	J	D	length	DNA	CDR3
TRBV10-3	.	TRBJ2-3	.	20	TGTGCCATCAAAGGGGGTGCCCGGAAGGTGGCGGGACATTCCACAGATACGCAGTATTTT	CAIKGGARKVAGHSTDTQYF
TRBV20-1	few	TRBJ1-2	.	15	TGCAGTGCTAGAGATCCAACAGTACTTAACTATGGCTACACCTTC	CSARDPTVLNYGYTF
TRBV27	.	TRBJ2-1	.	13	TGTGCCAGCAGTTTTTTACACTACAATGAGCAGTTCTTC	CASSFLHYNEQFF
TRBV5-5	.	TRBJ2-2	TRBD2	17	TGTGCCAGCAGCTTTAGAGCGGGACTCCTGAACACCGGGGAGCTGTTTTTT	CASSFRAGLLNTGELFF
TRBV20-1	.	TRBJ2-3	.	14	TGCAGTGCTAGAGATATAGGGACCACAGATACGCAGTATTTT	CSARDIGTTDTQYF
TRBV20-1	.	TRBJ2-3	.	13	TGCAGTGCTAGAGTGGCTAGCACAGATACGCAGTATTTT	CSARVASTDTQYF
TRBV5-1	.	TRBJ2-3	TRBD2	16	TGCGCCGGCAATTTGGCGGGACTACTACTCACAGATACGCAGTATTTT	CAGNLAGLLLTDTQYF
TRBV7-2	few	TRBJ2-3	.	15	TGTGCCAGCAGCTTAGACGGGACTGACACAGATACGCAGTATTTT	CASSLDGTDTDTQYF
TRBV9	few	TRBJ2-2	.	14	TGTGCCAGCAGCGTAGCCTGGCTAGCCGGGGAGCTGTTTTTT	CASSVAWLAGELFF
TRBV20-1	few	TRBJ2-7	.	12	TGCAGTGCTCAGGGGTCCGCTTACGAGCAGTACTTC	CSAQGSAYEQYF
TRBV12-3/TRBV12-4	.	TRBJ1-2	TRBD1	16	TGTGCCAGCAGTTTATTGGGGACAGGGTACAACTATGGCTACACCTTC	CASSLLGTGYNYGYTF
TRBV7-2	.	TRBJ2-3	.	16	TGTGCCAGCAGCCCCGAGGGGTACAGTACCACAGATACGCAGTATTTT	CASSPEGYSTTDTQYF
TRBV7-8	.	TRBJ1-2	.	14	TGTGCCAGCAGCTTAGCTGGACAGTCTTATGGCTACACCTTC	CASSLAGQSYGYTF
TRBV3-1	many	TRBJ2-1	TRBD2	16	TGTGCCAGCAGCCAGGTCCTAGCGGGAGGTAGCAATGAGCAGTTCTTC	CASSQVLAGGSNEQFF
TRBV12-3/TRBV12-4	.	TRBJ1-1	.	12	TGTGCCAGCAGGGAAATGAACACTGAAGCTTTCTTT	CASREMNTEAFF
TRBV7-9	many	TRBJ1-5	.	16	TGTGCCAGCAGCCAGGGGCTCGGGGAGGGAAATCAGCCCCAGCATTTT	CASSQGLGEGNQPQHF